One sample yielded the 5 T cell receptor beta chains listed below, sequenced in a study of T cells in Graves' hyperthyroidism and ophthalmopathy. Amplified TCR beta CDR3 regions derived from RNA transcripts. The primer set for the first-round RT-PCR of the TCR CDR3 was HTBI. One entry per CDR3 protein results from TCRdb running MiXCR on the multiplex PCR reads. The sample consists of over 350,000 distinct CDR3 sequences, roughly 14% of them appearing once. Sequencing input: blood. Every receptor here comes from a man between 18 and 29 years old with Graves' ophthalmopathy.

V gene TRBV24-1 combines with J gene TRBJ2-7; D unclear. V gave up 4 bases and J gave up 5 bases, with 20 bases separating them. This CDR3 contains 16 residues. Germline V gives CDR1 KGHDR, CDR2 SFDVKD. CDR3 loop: CATSDRTRTSFHEQYF. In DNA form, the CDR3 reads TGTGCCACCAGTGACCGGACCCGGACGAGCTTTCACGAGCAGTACTTC.

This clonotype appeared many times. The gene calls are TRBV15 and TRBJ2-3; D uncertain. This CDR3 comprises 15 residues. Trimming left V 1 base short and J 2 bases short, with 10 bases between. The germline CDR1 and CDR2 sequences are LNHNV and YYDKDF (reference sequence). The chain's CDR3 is CATSRVSGYTDTQYF. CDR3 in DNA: TGTGCCACCAGCAGAGTGTCCGGATACACAGATACGCAGTATTTT.

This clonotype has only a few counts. The CDR3 reads CASSSRAGSSYNEQFF. In DNA, the CDR3 is TGTGCCAGCAGCTCTCGAGCGGGGAGTTCCTACAATGAGCAGTTCTTC. The V gene is TRBV7-6, the J gene TRBJ2-1; the match to TRBD2 covers 7 bases. Germline CDR1 and CDR2: SGHVS and FNYEAQ. The CDR3 totals 16 residues. V dropped 4 bases and J dropped 1; count of bases not matched to a gene: 7.

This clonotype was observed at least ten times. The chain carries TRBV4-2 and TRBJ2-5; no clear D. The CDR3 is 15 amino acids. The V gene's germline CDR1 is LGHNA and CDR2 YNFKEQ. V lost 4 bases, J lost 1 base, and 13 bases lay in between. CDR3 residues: CASSPSFGSQETQYF. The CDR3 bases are TGTGCCAGCAGCCCCTCGTTTGGTTCCCAAGAGACCCAGTACTTC.

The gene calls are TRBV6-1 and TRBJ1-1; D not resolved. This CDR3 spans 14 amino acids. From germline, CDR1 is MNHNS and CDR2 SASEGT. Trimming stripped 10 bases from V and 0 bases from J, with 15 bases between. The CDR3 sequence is CATQSGIVNTEAFF. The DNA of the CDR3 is TGTGCCACCCAGTCGGGGATAGTGAACACTGAAGCTTTCTTT.